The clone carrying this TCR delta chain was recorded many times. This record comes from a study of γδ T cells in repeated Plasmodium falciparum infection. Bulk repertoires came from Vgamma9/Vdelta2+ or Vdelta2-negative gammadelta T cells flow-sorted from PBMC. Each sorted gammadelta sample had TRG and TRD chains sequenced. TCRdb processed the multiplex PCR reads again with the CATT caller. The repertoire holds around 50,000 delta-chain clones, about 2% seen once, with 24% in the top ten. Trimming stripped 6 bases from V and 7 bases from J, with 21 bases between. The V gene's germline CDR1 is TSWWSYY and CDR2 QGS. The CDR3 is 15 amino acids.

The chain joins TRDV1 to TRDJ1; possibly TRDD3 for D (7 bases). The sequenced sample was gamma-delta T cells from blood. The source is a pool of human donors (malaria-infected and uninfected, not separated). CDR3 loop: CALGPLLPGDPKLIF. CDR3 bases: TGTGCTCTTGGTCCTCTCCTTCCGGGGGATCCTAAACTCATCTTT.